The 32 T cell receptor beta chains presented below share a single source sample, sequenced in a study of blood T cells in healthy people across ages. With a J-beta primer mix and a sample-barcoded 5' primer, a second PCR ran about 7 to 11 cycles. TCRdb reanalysed the 5' RACE reads using MiXCR and keeps one entry per CDR3 protein. The sample shows 1.4 million to 1.5 million distinct CDR3 sequences, roughly 45% of them seen only once. Sequencing input: blood. Every receptor here comes from a woman aged 18-29 years in good health.

Concerning this clonotype itself: Germline is not matched at one junction end, which may reflect a read error. The CDR3 bases are TGTGCCAGCGGTGAAGCGAGCGAGCGGTACTTC. Its translation is CASGEASERYF. The rearrangement uses TRBV2 and TRBJ2-5; D is undetermined. CDR3 size: 11 residues. Germline CDR1 reads SNHLY; CDR2 reads FYNNEI.

The V call is TRBV14, the J call TRBJ2-1; TRBD1 might be the D (6 bases). The V gene's germline CDR1 is SGHDN and CDR2 FVKESK. The V end was cut by 4 bases, the J end by 12 bases, with 13 bases between. The CDR3 runs to 12 residues. The CDR3: CASSPQLGGQFF. The CDR3 DNA is TGTGCCAGCAGCCCCCAACTAGGGGGGCAGTTCTTC.

This clonotype was observed a single time. The genes are TRBV11-2 and TRBJ2-3; no firm D call. The germline V and J ends were trimmed by 0 bases and 3 bases, with 22 bases remaining between them. Germline V gene data show CDR1 as SGHAT and CDR2 as FQNNGV. The CDR3 totals 19 residues. CDR3 coding DNA: TGTGCCAGCAGCTTAGACCTCGCGGTTAGCCTGAGTCGGACAGATACGCAGTATTTT. It codes for CASSLDLAVSLSRTDTQYF.

V and J are TRBV11-2 and TRBJ2-5; D might be TRBD1 or TRBD2, each matching 5 bases. Germline loops: CDR1 SGHAT, CDR2 FQNNGV. The CDR3 length is 16 residues. V dropped 1 base and J dropped 4 bases, with 16 bases sitting between them. CDR3 bases: TGTGCCAGCAGCTTAGGGGCCTGGGACCGTTTAGAGACCCAGTACTTC. This codes for CASSLGAWDRLETQYF.

The chain joins TRBV10-1 to TRBJ2-1; 10 bases fit TRBD2. Germline V gene lookup returns CDR1 WNHNN and CDR2 SYGVQD (reference sequence). The trim removed 5 bases at V and 5 bases at J, leaving 6 bases unmatched. The CDR3 has 15 residues. CDR3 sequence: CASSSKRGGDNEQFF. CDR3 sequence (DNA): TGCGCCAGCAGTAGTAAGCGGGGGGGCGACAATGAGCAGTTCTTC.

This clonotype appeared a few times. The CDR3 DNA is TGTGCCAGCAGCCGAGGACTAGCGGCCAAGGATACGCAGTATTTT. Protein product: CASSRGLAAKDTQYF. This chain links TRBV14 with TRBJ2-3; 10 nucleotides align to TRBD2. With V trimmed by 4 bases and J by 6 bases, 7 bases remained unmatched. The CDR3 runs 15 residues. Germline V gene sequence: CDR1 SGHDN, CDR2 FVKESK. Using reference TRBV14 and TRBJ2-3 for the parts outside the CDR3, the full variable domain is EAGVTQFPSHSVIEKGQTVTLRCDPISGHDNLYWYRRVMGKEIKFLLHFVKESKQDESGMPNNRFLAERTGGTYSTLKVQPAELEDSGVYFCASSRGLAAKDTQYFGPGTRLTVL.

At least ten counts were recorded for this clonotype. This chain links TRBV6-1 with TRBJ2-1; D gene ambiguous. This CDR3 spans 12 amino acids. The V end lost 6 bases, the J end lost 7 bases, and 10 bases lay between the germline ends. Germline-derived CDR1 and CDR2 are MNHNS and SASEGT. The DNA of the CDR3 is TGTGCCAGCAGCTGGGAACGGAATGAGCAGTTCTTC. Translation: CASSWERNEQFF.

The gene calls are TRBV27 and TRBJ1-4; D perhaps matches TRBD1 (5 bases). Trimming removed 4 bases at V and 7 bases at J, with 13 bases between. CDR3 length: 14 residues. In germline, CDR1 is MNHEY, CDR2 SMNVEV (reference sequence). Here the CDR3 reads CASSSYRGGEKLFF. CDR3 nucleotides: TGTGCCAGCAGTTCGTATAGGGGAGGTGAAAAACTGTTTTTT.

This sequence joins TRBV20-1 and TRBJ1-2; D possibly corresponds to TRBD1 (6 bases). The CDR3 has 14 amino acids. Germline lookup yields CDR1 DFQATT and CDR2 SNEGSKA (reference sequence). Between the trimmed V and J ends, which lost 6 bases and 4 bases, there was a span of 18 bases. The CDR3 here is CSAELNRVGYGYTF. CDR3 DNA sequence: TGCAGTGCCGAACTGAACAGGGTTGGCTATGGCTACACCTTC.

The rearrangement uses TRBV20-1 and TRBJ2-7, with 11 bases identical to TRBD2. Germline trimming cut 5 bases from V and 3 bases from J; bases unmatched to any gene: 6. CDR3 length: 14 amino acids. The germline V gene encodes CDR1 DFQATT and CDR2 SNEGSKA (reference sequence). In DNA, the CDR3 is TGCAGTGCTCTCCTCACTAGCGGGAGCTACGAGCAGTACTTC. Translating it yields CSALLTSGSYEQYF.

The rearrangement joins TRBV10-3 to TRBJ1-2, with 7 bases fitting TRBD1. CDR3 length equals 12 residues. CDR1 is ENHRY and CDR2 is SYGVKD in the germline V gene. After removal of 9 bases from V and 1 base from J, the junction contained 2 bases not matched to a gene. CDR3 DNA: TGTGCCATAACAGGGGATAACTATGGCTACACCTTC. Protein product: CAITGDNYGYTF.

This chain connects TRBV7-2 to TRBJ2-1; no clear D. Germline CDR1 and CDR2: SGHTA and FQGNSA. The CDR3 spans 15 residues. V was shortened by 1 base and J by 4 bases, with 11 bases between the two germline ends. The CDR3, as DNA: TGTGCCAGCAGCTTAGTGATGGACGCTTACAATGAGCAGTTCTTC. Protein sequence: CASSLVMDAYNEQFF.

This chain links TRBV24-1 with TRBJ2-3; D is unclear. From germline, CDR1 is KGHDR and CDR2 SFDVKD. CDR3 size: 13 residues. V was pared by 1 base and J by 4 bases, with 5 bases between. The CDR3 loop reads CATSDLSADTQYF. The CDR3 nucleotides read TGTGCCACCAGTGATTTAAGCGCAGATACGCAGTATTTT.

The chain joins TRBV27 to TRBJ2-7; 8 nucleotides agree with TRBD2. Germline loops: CDR1 MNHEY, CDR2 SMNVEV (reference sequence). CDR3 length: 18 amino acids. V shed 0 bases and J 1 base; nucleotides not matched to a gene: 11. CDR3: CASSLSGIAGLYSYEQYF. The DNA of the CDR3 is TGTGCCAGCAGTTTATCGGGGATAGCGGGACTATATTCCTACGAGCAGTACTTC.

The V gene is TRBV27, the J gene TRBJ2-2; 9 bases are a match to TRBD1. The CDR3 is made up of 16 amino acids. From germline, CDR1 is MNHEY and CDR2 SMNVEV (reference sequence). The V segment lost 2 bases and the J segment 6 bases; nucleotides outside the gene matches: 7. The chain's CDR3 is CASSLGQGHIPGELFF. As DNA, the CDR3 is TGTGCCAGCAGTTTAGGACAGGGGCACATCCCCGGGGAGCTGTTTTTT.

The chain uses TRBV5-1 and TRBJ1-1, with a weak D call TRBD1 (6 bases). Germline V CDR1 and CDR2: SGHRS, YFSETQ. The V and J ends lost 3 bases and 1 base respectively, with 10 bases between them. This CDR3 region has 14 residues. The CDR3 protein is CASSWDTPNTEAFF. CDR3 in DNA: TGCGCCAGCAGCTGGGACACCCCGAACACTGAAGCTTTCTTT.

This clonotype appeared a single time. J is TRBJ1-5 and V is TRBV6-5; D might be TRBD1 (5 bases). Trimming pared 4 bases from V and 4 bases from J, leaving 14 bases between. Germline V gives CDR1 MNHEY, CDR2 SVGAGI. The CDR3 length is 15 residues. The CDR3, as DNA: TGTGCCAGCAGTTCCGGGGCAGGCCCAAATCAGCCCCAGCATTTT. It encodes CASSSGAGPNQPQHF.

This clonotype was observed at least ten times. The gene calls are TRBV7-8 and TRBJ1-6; no clear D. Germline CDR1 is SGHVS and CDR2 is FQNEAQ. With 7 bases removed from V and 0 bases from J, the gap between germline ends came to 10 bases. The CDR3 is made up of 15 amino acids. The CDR3 region is CASTPGSSYNSPLHF. CDR3 in DNA: TGTGCCAGCACACCGGGGAGCTCCTATAATTCACCCCTCCACTTT.

This clonotype occurred a few times. The chain couples TRBV7-2 to TRBJ2-1; unclear D gene. The CDR3 contains 17 residues. V lost 2 bases, J lost 0 bases, and 14 bases lay in between. Germline CDR1 reads SGHTA; CDR2 reads FQGNSA. CDR3 protein: CASSLLSAVYSYNEQFF. The CDR3 DNA reads as TGTGCCAGCAGCTTATTGTCTGCGGTCTACTCCTACAATGAGCAGTTCTTC.

This CDR3 reads CASSPLTSGGYNEQFF. The CDR3 coding sequence is TGTGCCAGCAGCCCACTGACTAGCGGGGGGTACAATGAGCAGTTCTTC. This chain connects TRBV7-9 to TRBJ2-1; 13 nucleotides match TRBD2. The CDR3 consists of 16 residues. Germline V gene data show CDR1 as SEHNR and CDR2 as FQNEAQ (reference sequence). V was pared by 5 bases and J by 4 bases, with 5 bases of the junction left unmatched.

This clonotype has only a few counts. V usage is TRBV12-3 or TRBV12-4 and J usage is TRBJ1-5; D is unresolved. Trimming removed 7 bases from V and 3 bases from J, with 10 bases in between. The CDR3 has 13 amino acids. The CDR3 nucleotides read TGTGCCAGCACCCTGACCCCCAATCAGCCCCAGCATTTT. Its translation: CASTLTPNQPQHF.

This chain links TRBV12-3 or TRBV12-4 with TRBJ1-2; a possible D gene is TRBD1 (5 bases). Trimming removed 3 bases from V and 8 bases from J, with 16 bases in between. There are 14 residues in the CDR3. The CDR3 spells CASSFGRESGGYTF. CDR3 DNA sequence: TGTGCCAGCAGTTTCGGCAGGGAATCGGGGGGCTACACCTTC.

The chain recombines TRBV11-2 with TRBJ2-7, with TRBD2 matching over 14 bases. V lost 1 base, J lost 7 bases, and 21 bases stayed unmatched. There are 21 residues in the CDR3. The V gene's germline CDR1 is SGHAT and CDR2 FQNNGV. The CDR3 DNA sequence: TGTGCCAGCAGCTTAGTTTTCAGTATGGGACTAGCGGGAGCCCCCTACAATGAGCAGTACTTC. It translates to CASSLVFSMGLAGAPYNEQYF.

This clonotype was seen a few times. J is TRBJ2-5 and V is TRBV7-9; D gene ambiguous. Per the germline V gene, CDR1 is SEHNR and CDR2 is FQNEAQ (reference sequence). There are 12 residues in the CDR3. With 1 base removed from V and 7 bases from J, the gap between germline ends came to 7 bases. CDR3 nucleotide sequence: TGTGCCAGCAGCTTAGTGCCGGGGACCCAGTACTTC. Its translation is CASSLVPGTQYF.

At least ten counts were recorded for this clonotype. The chain recombines TRBV20-1 with TRBJ2-3, with unresolved D. The CDR3 runs 16 residues. Per germline, CDR1 DFQATT and CDR2 SNEGSKA (reference sequence). Trimming took 0 bases from V and 4 from J, leaving 17 bases between them. CDR3 loop: CSARDLSEKRADTQYF. CDR3 in DNA: TGCAGTGCTAGAGATCTATCCGAAAAAAGAGCAGATACGCAGTATTTT.

This clonotype was found once. The chain joins TRBV11-2 to TRBJ2-1; D is perhaps TRBD2 (5 bases). Germline CDR1 is SGHAT and CDR2 is FQNNGV. The CDR3 is 14 amino acids. V dropped 1 base and J dropped 13 bases, with 17 bases sitting between them. CDR3 bases: TGTGCCAGCAGCTTAGCGGGGTCACAAGAGACCCAGTTCTTC. Protein: CASSLAGSQETQFF.

V usage is TRBV12-3 or TRBV12-4 and J usage is TRBJ2-1; 8 nucleotides line up with TRBD2. V shed 1 base, J shed 8 bases, and the junction held 7 bases outside the gene matches. This CDR3 has 15 residues. The CDR3 DNA reads TGTGCCAGCAGTTTAGGGGGACTAGTTTTCTATGAGCAGTTCTTC. Protein sequence: CASSLGGLVFYEQFF.

This clonotype was counted once. The rearrangement links TRBV5-1 to TRBJ2-1, with no clear D. This CDR3 has 13 residues. Germline assignment: CDR1 SGHRS and CDR2 YFSETQ. V shed 6 bases and J shed 3 bases, with 10 bases lying between them. The CDR3 DNA sequence: TGCGCCAGCACCCCAACGGACTACAATGAGCAGTTCTTC. Translation: CASTPTDYNEQFF.

This chain links TRBV24-1 with TRBJ2-7; D possibly corresponds to TRBD1 (6 bases). The V end was cut by 8 bases, the J end by 2 bases, with 18 bases between. The CDR3 has 15 residues. Germline CDR1 and CDR2: KGHDR and SFDVKD. DNA of the CDR3: TGTGCCACCACCAAAAGGACAGCCGATGCCTACGAGCAGTACTTC. This codes for CATTKRTADAYEQYF.

The V call is TRBV7-2, the J call TRBJ2-3; 14 nucleotides agree with TRBD2. J lost 6 bases, V lost 10 bases, and 9 bases had no gene match. This CDR3 spans 15 amino acids. In germline, CDR1 is SGHTA, CDR2 FQGNSA. Here the CDR3 DNA reads TGTGCCACCGACGGACTAGCGGGGGGTTATGATACGCAGTATTTT. Protein product: CATDGLAGGYDTQYF.

This clonotype was detected ten times or more. CDR3 sequence reads: CASSPLDSTGVEQYF. The CDR3 coding sequence is TGTGCCAGCAGCCCCCTTGACTCTACAGGGGTCGAGCAGTACTTC. The chain carries TRBV7-9 and TRBJ2-7; 7 bases line up with TRBD1. Germline trimming cut 5 bases from V and 6 bases from J; bases unmatched to any gene: 13. Per the germline V gene, CDR1 is SEHNR and CDR2 is FQNEAQ (reference sequence). This CDR3 is built from 15 residues.

This clonotype has more than one count but fewer than ten. This rearrangement joins TRBV12-3 or TRBV12-4 to TRBJ2-5; possibly TRBD1 for D (6 bases). This CDR3 is built from 14 residues. V lost 3 bases and J lost 4, with 12 bases in between. The CDR3 coding sequence is TGTGCCAGCAGTTTTATTGGCAGGGGAGAGACCCAGTACTTC. Translated: CASSFIGRGETQYF.